This TCR beta chain was captured by sequencing in a study of T cell clonality in common variable immunodeficiency. Whole-study findings and limits: Fewer deletions and N-nucleotide insertions were reportedly seen in common variable immunodeficiency TCR beta sequences.

Profiled with immunoSEQ multiplex PCR; TCRdb holds only in-frame clones, not every one. Listed for the sample are some 60,000 clones, none seen a single time. This clone was seen ten or more times. Its specificity is unknown. This clonotype originated in a person between 18 and 75 years old in good health. The sequenced material came from peripheral blood mononuclear cells.

The covered CDR3 bases are TGCAGTGCTAGTGGACTAACGGGTGGAGAGACC. Amino acids: CSASGLTGGET. The full CDR3 protein reads CSASGLTGGETQYF. J is TRBJ2-5 and V is TRBV20-1; perhaps TRBD2 as D (6 bases). Sequencing ends 3 residues short of the CDR3 end; the germline J gene provides the rest. Between the trimmed V and J ends, which lost 3 bases and 4 bases, there was a span of 15 bases. CDR3 length: 14 amino acids. The germline V gene has CDR1 DFQATT and CDR2 SNEGSKA (reference sequence).